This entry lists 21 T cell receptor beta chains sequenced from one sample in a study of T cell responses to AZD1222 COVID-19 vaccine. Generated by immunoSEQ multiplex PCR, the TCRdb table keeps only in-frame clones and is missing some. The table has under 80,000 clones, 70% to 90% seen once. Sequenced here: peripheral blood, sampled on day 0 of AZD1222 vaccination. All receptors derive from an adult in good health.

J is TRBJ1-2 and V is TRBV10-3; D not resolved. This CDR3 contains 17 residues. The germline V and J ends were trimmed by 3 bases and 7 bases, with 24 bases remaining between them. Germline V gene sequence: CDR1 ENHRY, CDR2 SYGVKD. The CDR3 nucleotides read TGTGCCATCAGTGATACGACCAGGACGTTTCAAATAGGTGGCTACACCTTC. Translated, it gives CAISDTTRTFQIGGYTF.

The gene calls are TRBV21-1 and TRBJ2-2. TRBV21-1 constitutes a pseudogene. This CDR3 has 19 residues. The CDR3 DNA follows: TGTGCCAGCAGCAAAACCGGGGCACAATCCGCCCCGAACACCGGGGAGCTGTTTTTT. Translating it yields CASSKTGAQSAPNTGELFF.

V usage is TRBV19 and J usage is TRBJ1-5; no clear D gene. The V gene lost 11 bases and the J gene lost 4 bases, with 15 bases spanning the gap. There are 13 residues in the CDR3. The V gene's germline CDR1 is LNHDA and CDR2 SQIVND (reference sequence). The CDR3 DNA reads TGTGCCTCACAATTTCTGGGGAATCAGCCCCAGCATTTT. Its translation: CASQFLGNQPQHF.

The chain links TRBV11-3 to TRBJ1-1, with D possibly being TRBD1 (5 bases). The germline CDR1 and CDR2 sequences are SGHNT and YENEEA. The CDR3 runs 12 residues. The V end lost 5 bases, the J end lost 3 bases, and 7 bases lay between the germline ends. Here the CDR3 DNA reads TGTGCCAGCAGCCGGGGGGACACTGAAGCTTTCTTT. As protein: CASSRGDTEAFF.

CDR3 in amino acids: CASSFEAGNEQFF. CDR3 in DNA: TGTGCCAGCAGCTTTGAAGCGGGGAATGAGCAGTTCTTC. The chain has TRBV11-2 and TRBJ2-1, with TRBD2 identical over 7 bases. The germline V gene encodes CDR1 SGHAT and CDR2 FQNNGV. V was pared by 3 bases and J by 7 bases, with 3 bases of the junction left unmatched. CDR3 length equals 13 residues.

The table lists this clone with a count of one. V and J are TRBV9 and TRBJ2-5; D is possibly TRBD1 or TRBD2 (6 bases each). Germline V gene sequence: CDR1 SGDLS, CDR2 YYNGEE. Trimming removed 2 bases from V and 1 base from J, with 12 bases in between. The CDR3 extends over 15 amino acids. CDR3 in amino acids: CASSVVGGGQETQYF. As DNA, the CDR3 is TGTGCCAGCAGCGTTGTCGGAGGGGGCCAAGAGACCCAGTACTTC.

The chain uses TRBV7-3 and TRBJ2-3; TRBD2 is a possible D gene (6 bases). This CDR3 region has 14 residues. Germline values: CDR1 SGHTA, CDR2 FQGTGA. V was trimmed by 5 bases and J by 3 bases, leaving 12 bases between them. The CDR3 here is CASSGGTGTDTQYF. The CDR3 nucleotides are TGTGCCAGCAGCGGCGGGACTGGTACAGATACGCAGTATTTT.

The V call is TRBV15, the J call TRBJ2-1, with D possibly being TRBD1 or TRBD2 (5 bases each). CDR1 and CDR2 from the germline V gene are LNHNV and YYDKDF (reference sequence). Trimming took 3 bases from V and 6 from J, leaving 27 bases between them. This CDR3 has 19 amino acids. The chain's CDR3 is CATSRGRDEGGWMGNEQFF. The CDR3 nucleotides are TGTGCCACCAGCAGGGGACGGGATGAGGGCGGGTGGATGGGCAATGAGCAGTTCTTC.

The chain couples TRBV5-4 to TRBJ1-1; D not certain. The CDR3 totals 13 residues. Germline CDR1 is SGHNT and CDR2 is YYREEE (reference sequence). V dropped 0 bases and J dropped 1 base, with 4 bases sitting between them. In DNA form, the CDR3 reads TGTGCCAGCAGCTTGGGGGGGAACACTGAAGCTTTCTTT. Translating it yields CASSLGGNTEAFF.

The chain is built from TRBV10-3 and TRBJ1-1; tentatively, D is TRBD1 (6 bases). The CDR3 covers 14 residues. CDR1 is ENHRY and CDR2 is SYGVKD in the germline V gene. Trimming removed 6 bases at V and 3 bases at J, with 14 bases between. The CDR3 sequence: CAISTTAGDTEAFF. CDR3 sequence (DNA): TGTGCCATCAGCACGACAGCAGGGGACACTGAAGCTTTCTTT.

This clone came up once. As DNA, the CDR3 is TGTGCCAGCAGCTCCAAGTTCAACGGAGGGTATGGCTACACCTTC. Its protein product is CASSSKFNGGYGYTF. The gene calls are TRBV3-1 (or the pseudogene TRBV3-2) and TRBJ1-2; the D is unclear. The V and J ends lost 5 bases and 5 bases respectively, with 18 bases between them. Germline V gene sequence: CDR1 LGHDT, CDR2 YNNKEL (reference sequence). The CDR3 covers 15 residues.

CDR3 nucleotides: TGTGCCAGCAGTCGCCCTGGAAACACCATATATTTT. Translating gives CASSRPGNTIYF. V is TRBV28 and J is TRBJ1-3, with D hard to call. Trimming took off 5 bases at V and 2 bases at J, with 4 bases between the two ends. This CDR3 comprises 12 residues. Germline CDR1 is MDHEN and CDR2 is SYDVKM. The full variable domain, with the rest looked up from reference TRBV28 and TRBJ1-3, is DVKVTQSSRYLVKRTGEKVFLECVQDMDHENMFWYRQDPGLGLRLIYFSYDVKMKEKGDIPEGYSVSREKKERFSLILESASTNQTSMYLCASSRPGNTIYFGEGSWLTVV.

In DNA form, the CDR3 reads TGTGCCAGCAGCTTACAGGGGAATTCACCCCTCCACTTT. Translated, it gives CASSLQGNSPLHF. The rearrangement joins TRBV5-8 to TRBJ1-6; 7 nucleotides match TRBD1. The CDR3 totals 13 residues. The V gene end was trimmed by 2 bases and the J gene end by 7 bases; junction bases not matched to a gene: 0. Germline assignment: CDR1 SGHTS and CDR2 YDEGEE.

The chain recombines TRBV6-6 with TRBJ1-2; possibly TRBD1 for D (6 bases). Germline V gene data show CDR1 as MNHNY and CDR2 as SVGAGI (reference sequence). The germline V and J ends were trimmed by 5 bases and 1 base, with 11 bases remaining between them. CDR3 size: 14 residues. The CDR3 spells CASSRDTLNYGYTF. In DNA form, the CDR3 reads TGTGCCAGCAGTAGGGACACCCTTAACTATGGCTACACCTTC.

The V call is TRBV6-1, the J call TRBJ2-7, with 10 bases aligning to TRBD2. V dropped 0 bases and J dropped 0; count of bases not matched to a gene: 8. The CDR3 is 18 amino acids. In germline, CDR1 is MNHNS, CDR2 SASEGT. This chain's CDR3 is CASSEAVAGGSSSYEQYF. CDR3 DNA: TGTGCCAGCAGTGAAGCAGTAGCGGGAGGTTCCAGCTCCTACGAGCAGTACTTC.

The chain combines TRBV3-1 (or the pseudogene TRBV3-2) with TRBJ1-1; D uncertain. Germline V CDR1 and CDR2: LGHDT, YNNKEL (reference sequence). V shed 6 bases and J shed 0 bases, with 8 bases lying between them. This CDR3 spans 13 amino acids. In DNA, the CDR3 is TGTGCCAGCAGTCTACGGTTGAACACTGAAGCTTTCTTT. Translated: CASSLRLNTEAFF.

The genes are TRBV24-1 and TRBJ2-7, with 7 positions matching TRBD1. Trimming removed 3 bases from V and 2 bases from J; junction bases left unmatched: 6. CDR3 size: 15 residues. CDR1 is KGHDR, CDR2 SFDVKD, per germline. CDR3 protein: CATSDANRGTYEQYF. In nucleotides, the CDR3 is TGTGCCACCAGTGATGCTAACAGGGGAACCTACGAGCAGTACTTC.

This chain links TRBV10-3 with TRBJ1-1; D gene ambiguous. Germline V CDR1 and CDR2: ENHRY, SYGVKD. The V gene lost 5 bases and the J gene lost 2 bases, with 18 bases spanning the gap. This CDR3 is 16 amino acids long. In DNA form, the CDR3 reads TGTGCCATCAGTTCGGTCGAGGGAACGGCCAACACTGAAGCTTTCTTT. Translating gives CAISSVEGTANTEAFF.

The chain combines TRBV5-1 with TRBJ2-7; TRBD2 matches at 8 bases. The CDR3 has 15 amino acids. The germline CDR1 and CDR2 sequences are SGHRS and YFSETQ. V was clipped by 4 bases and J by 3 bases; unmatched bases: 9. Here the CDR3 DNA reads TGCGCCAGCAGCCTGCAACCCAGCGGGAGCTACGAGCAGTACTTC. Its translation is CASSLQPSGSYEQYF.

CDR3 coding DNA: TGTGCCAGCAGTTCACGGACCACCTGGGATACGCAGTATTTT. It encodes CASSSRTTWDTQYF. The chain has TRBV28 and TRBJ2-3, with D unresolved. The ends were cut back, 4 bases at V and 6 bases at J, with 14 bases in the middle. The CDR3 extends over 14 amino acids. Germline CDR1 and CDR2: MDHEN and SYDVKM.

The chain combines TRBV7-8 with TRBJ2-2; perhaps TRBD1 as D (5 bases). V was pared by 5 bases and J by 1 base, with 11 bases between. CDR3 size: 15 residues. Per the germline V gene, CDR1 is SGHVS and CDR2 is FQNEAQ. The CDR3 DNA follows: TGTGCCAGCAGCCCAAACAGGTTGAACACCGGGGAGCTGTTTTTT. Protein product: CASSPNRLNTGELFF.